This T cell receptor beta chain was captured in a study of T cell clusters in autoimmune cytopenias. Findings of the study overall: A dominant lymphoma-associated repertoire apparently masked the cluster-lack signature in secondary cytopenia versus chronic lymphocytic leukemia.

Of note for this clonotype: Its antigen is undetermined.

One tube held mixed TRB-A and TRB-B primer pools for touch-down PCR. Reanalyzing the multiplex PCR reads, TCRdb keeps one entry per CDR3 protein, without DNA. The sample holds roughly 15,000 distinct CDR3 sequences. CDR1 GTSNPN and CDR2 SVGIG come from the germline V gene (reference sequence). This CDR3 is built from 15 residues. TRB was amplified from approximately 250 ng of peripheral blood genomic DNA per sample. The same data also went into a second study, on T cell repertoires in aging, cancer and after chemotherapy. As that study records: Repeat sampling of healthy donors over several months to years showed clear clonal overlap. Compared with age-matched healthy donors, untreated hematological or solid cancer patients showed higher blood TCR clonality. No conclusions about immunological memory after chemotherapy can be drawn from the repertoire data.

The J gene is TRBJ1-3, the V gene TRBV30; the TCRdb call, TRBD1, lacks DNA for checking. The source of this sequence is a human donor in good health. The sequencing sample was made of peripheral blood. The CDR3 sequence: CAWSGPRTGGNTIYF.